A selection of T cell receptor beta chains follows, all from one sample in a study of T cells after yellow fever vaccination. TCRdb re-analysed the 5' RACE reads in MiXCR, keeping a single row per CDR3 protein. The data show under 70,000 distinct CDR3 sequences, around 7% seen once. The specimen was CD8+ T cells sorted from PBMCs, collected on the day of the first yellow fever vaccination. These receptor sequences come from a man between 18 and 29 years old who received the YFV17D yellow fever vaccine. Both conserved end residues are part of each CDR3. D genes are given only for firm matches. Size tells how often a clone was seen (once, few, many) or the class of an expanded clone, and some rows leave it out.

cdr3_nt cdr3_aa v_call d_call clone_size j_call
TGCAGTGCTCCTCAGAAAAGGGGTCGCAACACCGGGGAGCTGTTTTTT CSAPQKRGRNTGELFF TRBV20-1 NA few TRBJ2-2
TGTGCCACCAGCAGAGGCGAATCCGAGCAGTACTTC CATSRGESEQYF TRBV15 NA NA TRBJ2-7
TGTGCCAGCAGCCGGATAGCGGGGGAGGAAGAGACCCAGTACTTC CASSRIAGEEETQYF TRBV6-1 TRBD2 many TRBJ2-5
TGCAGCGTTGGGGGGGCCTACGAGCAGTACTTC CSVGGAYEQYF TRBV29-1 NA many TRBJ2-7
TGTGCCAGCAGCGCGGGGCGGGGGGCCGTAGATACGCAGTATTTT CASSAGRGAVDTQYF TRBV6-4 TRBD2 few TRBJ2-3
TGTGCCAGCAGGTTTGGACAGGGCGGATCGGGCACCGGGGAGCTGTTTTTT CASRFGQGGSGTGELFF TRBV7-6 TRBD1 many TRBJ2-2
TGTGCCAGCAGCGTAGATCCGAATGAGCAGTTCTTC CASSVDPNEQFF TRBV9 NA few TRBJ2-1
TGTGCCAGCAGTTCAGACGGGAGCCGGCCCCAGCATTTT CASSSDGSRPQHF TRBV27 NA many TRBJ1-5
TGTGCCAGACAGGGGGGGGAGACCCAGTACTTC CARQGGETQYF TRBV19 NA few TRBJ2-5
TGTGCCAGCAGCTTTGGAGGGACGGCCACTGAAGCTTTCTTT CASSFGGTATEAFF TRBV7-9 NA few TRBJ1-1
TGTGCCTCCCGACGGCAGGGGAACACCGGGGAGCTGTTTTTT CASRRQGNTGELFF TRBV7-9 NA NA TRBJ2-2
TGCAGCGTTGAAGATCGAGGGGGAACCTACGAGCAGTACTTC CSVEDRGGTYEQYF TRBV29-1 NA many TRBJ2-7
TGCGCCAGCAGCCTTTTCGCGGGGGCCGCCAATGAGCAGTTCTTC CASSLFAGAANEQFF TRBV5-1 NA many TRBJ2-1
TGCGCCAGCAGCCAAGTGCTGGTTGGGGCCAACGTCCTGACTTTC CASSQVLVGANVLTF TRBV4-3 NA many TRBJ2-6
TGTGCCAGTAGTAGCTGGGACAGTACCTACGAGCAGTACTTC CASSSWDSTYEQYF TRBV19 TRBD1 few TRBJ2-7
TGCGCCAGCAGCTTGGCCTTGAACGGCCAAGAGACCCAGTACTTC CASSLALNGQETQYF TRBV5-1 NA many TRBJ2-5
TGTGCCAGCAGCTTGGGCGAGACAGGAAAAGGCGAGCAGTACTTC CASSLGETGKGEQYF TRBV5-4 NA NA TRBJ2-7
TGTGCCAGCAGCCGGGGGGGGGGCCGCTACAATGAGCAGTTCTTC CASSRGGGRYNEQFF TRBV6-1 TRBD2 NA TRBJ2-1
TGTGCCAGCAGTTACTCACCTAGTTCCACAGATACGCAGTATTTT CASSYSPSSTDTQYF TRBV6-5 NA NA TRBJ2-3
TGCGCCAGCAGCCAAGATGAGGAGCTCACCGGGGAGCTGTTTTTT CASSQDEELTGELFF TRBV4-3 NA many TRBJ2-2
TGTGCCAGCAGAAGGTCGCGGGGGGGCACAGATACGCAGTATTTT CASRRSRGGTDTQYF TRBV12-3/TRBV12-4 TRBD2 many TRBJ2-3
TGCGCCAGCAGCCTCCGAAGTGCAACTAATGAAAAACTGTTTTTT CASSLRSATNEKLFF TRBV5-1 NA few TRBJ1-4
TGTGCCAGCAGCCAAGATTCCCTTCTCAATGAGCAGTTCTTC CASSQDSLLNEQFF TRBV4-2 NA many TRBJ2-1
TGTGCCACCAGCAGAGATCGGCTCACAGCGGTTGGTAGCTCCTATAATTCACCCCTCCACTTT CATSRDRLTAVGSSYNSPLHF TRBV15 NA few TRBJ1-6
TGCAGCGTTGAGGATGGCGCTAGCTCCTACAATGAGCAGTTCTTC CSVEDGASSYNEQFF TRBV29-1 NA few TRBJ2-1
TGCGCCAGCAGCCGCCGCAATCCAACTAATGAAAAACTGTTTTTT CASSRRNPTNEKLFF TRBV4-1 NA NA TRBJ1-4
TGCGCCAGCAGCCCAAGAGCTTGGGACAGTAATTCACCCCTCCACTTT CASSPRAWDSNSPLHF TRBV4-3 TRBD1 many TRBJ1-6
TGTGCCAGTACCAGACAGTTAAGGGAGACCCAGTACTTC CASTRQLRETQYF TRBV7-9 NA NA TRBJ2-5
TGTGCCAGCAGGCCCGACAGGGGAAGCAATCAGCCCCAGCATTTT CASRPDRGSNQPQHF TRBV2 TRBD1 NA TRBJ1-5
TGCAGTGCCATCGACAGGGAAGGCTCCAACTATGGCTACACCTTC CSAIDREGSNYGYTF TRBV20-1 TRBD1 NA TRBJ1-2
TGTGCCACCAGCAGAGGGGATTGGGGAGACTCTGGGGCCAACGTCCTGACTTTC CATSRGDWGDSGANVLTF TRBV15 NA NA TRBJ2-6
TGCGCCAGCAGCCACGGCGGACAGCCCCAGCATTTT CASSHGGQPQHF TRBV4-1 NA many TRBJ1-5
TGTGCCAGCAGTTTAGGACAGATCGATGAGCAGTTCTTC CASSLGQIDEQFF TRBV12-3/TRBV12-4 NA NA TRBJ2-1
TGCAGCGTTGAAGTACAGGGGAGGGTGACGGAGACCCAGTACTTC CSVEVQGRVTETQYF TRBV29-1 NA many TRBJ2-5
TGTGCCAGCAGTGATATACAGTCTAATGAAAAACTGTTTTTT CASSDIQSNEKLFF TRBV25-1 NA many TRBJ1-4
TGTGCCAGCAGTCCCAAGGTGGGCAATGAGCAGTTCTTC CASSPKVGNEQFF TRBV6-1 NA many TRBJ2-1
TGTGCCAGCAGCGACCGGGACAGGGACTACGAGCAGTACTTC CASSDRDRDYEQYF TRBV2 TRBD1 few TRBJ2-7
TGCGCCAGCAGCCCCGGACAGGGAGGGGGTTATGGCTACACCTTC CASSPGQGGGYGYTF TRBV4-3 TRBD1 NA TRBJ1-2
TGTGCTAGTGGCCAGACTAGCTACAATGAGCAGTTCTTC CASGQTSYNEQFF TRBV12-5 NA few TRBJ2-1
TGTGCCAGCAGACCCAGGGTTACCGGGGAGCTGTTTTTT CASRPRVTGELFF TRBV7-3 NA many TRBJ2-2
TGCGCCAGCAGCCAAGGGCCATTCGTAGGGAATGAGCAGTTCTTC CASSQGPFVGNEQFF TRBV4-3 NA few TRBJ2-1
TGTGCCAGCAGTTTCACAGGGTCTGGGGCCAACGTCCTGACTTTC CASSFTGSGANVLTF TRBV27 NA many TRBJ2-6
TGTGCCAGCAGTGACTCGAAATCTGGGGCCAACGTCCTGACTTTC CASSDSKSGANVLTF TRBV6-4 NA many TRBJ2-6